The table lists the clone carrying this TCR beta chain with a few counts. The source of the sample is a study of blood T cell repertoires in COVID-19. Data came from immunoSEQ multiplex PCR; TCRdb stores just in-frame clones and leaves some out. The profile shows 150,000 or so clones, about 86% of them singletons. The CDR3 runs 11 residues. Trimming removed 8 bases at V and 7 bases at J, with 11 bases between. CDR1 SEHNR and CDR2 FQNEAQ come from the germline V gene (reference sequence). Sequenced sample: peripheral blood. The clonotype comes from a woman aged 55-69 years with acute or convalescent COVID-19. The chain carries TRBV7-9 and TRBJ1-2, with D possibly TRBD1 on 5 matching bases. The CDR3 DNA sequence: TGTGCCAGCTTCTCTGGGGCTGGCTACACCTTC. The encoded protein is CASFSGAGYTF.